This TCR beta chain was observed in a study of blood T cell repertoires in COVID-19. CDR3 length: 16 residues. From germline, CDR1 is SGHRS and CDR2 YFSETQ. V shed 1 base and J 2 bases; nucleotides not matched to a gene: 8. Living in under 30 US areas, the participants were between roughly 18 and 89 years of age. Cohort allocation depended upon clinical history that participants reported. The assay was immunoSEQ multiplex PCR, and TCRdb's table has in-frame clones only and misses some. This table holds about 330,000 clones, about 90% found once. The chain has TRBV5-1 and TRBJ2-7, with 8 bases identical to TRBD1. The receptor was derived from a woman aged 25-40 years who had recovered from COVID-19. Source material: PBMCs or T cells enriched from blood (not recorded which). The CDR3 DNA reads TGCGCCAGCAGCTTGAGGGGCGGGACAGGAGCCTACGAGCAGTACTTC. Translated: CASSLRGGTGAYEQYF. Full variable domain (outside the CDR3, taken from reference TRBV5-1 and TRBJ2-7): KAGVTQTPRYLIKTRGQQVTLSCSPISGHRSVSWYQQTPGQGLQFLFEYFSETQRNKGNFPGRFSGRQFSNSRSEMNVSTLELGDSALYLCASSLRGGTGAYEQYFGPGTRLTVT.